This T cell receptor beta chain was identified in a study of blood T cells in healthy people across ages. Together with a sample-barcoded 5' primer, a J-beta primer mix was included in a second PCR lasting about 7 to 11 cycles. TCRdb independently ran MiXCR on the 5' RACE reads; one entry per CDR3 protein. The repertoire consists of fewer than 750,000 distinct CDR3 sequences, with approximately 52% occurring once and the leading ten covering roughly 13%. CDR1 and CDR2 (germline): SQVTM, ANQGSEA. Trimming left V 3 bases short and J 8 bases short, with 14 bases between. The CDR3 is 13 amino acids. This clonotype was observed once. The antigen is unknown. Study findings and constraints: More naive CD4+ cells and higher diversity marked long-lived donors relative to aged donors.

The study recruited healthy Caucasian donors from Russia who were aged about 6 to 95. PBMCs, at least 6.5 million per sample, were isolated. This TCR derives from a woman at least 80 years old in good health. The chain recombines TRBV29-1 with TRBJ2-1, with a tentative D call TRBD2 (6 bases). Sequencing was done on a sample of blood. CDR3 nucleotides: TGCAGCGTTGACGCGGAGGGAATTGATGAGCAGTTCTTC. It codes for CSVDAEGIDEQFF.